The 27 T cell receptor beta chains reported below all come from one sample, sequenced in a study of CD8 T cells in ankylosing spondylitis. Each CDR3 protein gets one entry after TCRdb re-called the 5' RACE reads with MiXCR. The sample has about 90,000 distinct CDR3 sequences, 27% seen once; the top ten hold 50% to 60%. Sequencing was performed on blood, either unsorted or a sorted T cell fraction (not recorded which). The receptors here all came from a male donor with ankylosing spondylitis or in good health (not recorded which).

This clonotype occurred a few times. The chain is built from TRBV18 and TRBJ1-1; D unclear. V lost 1 base and J lost 0, with 12 bases in between. This CDR3 has 16 amino acids. Germline V gene data show CDR1 as KGHSH and CDR2 as LQKENI. As DNA, the CDR3 is TGTGCCAGCTCACCACGGCAGGCGAAGATGAACACTGAAGCTTTCTTT. Protein: CASSPRQAKMNTEAFF.

The CDR3 protein is CASNEFGGSGLNTEAFF. The CDR3 DNA reads as TGTGCCAGCAACGAGTTTGGGGGGTCTGGGTTGAACACTGAAGCTTTCTTT. This chain uses TRBV12-3 or TRBV12-4 with TRBJ1-1; D perhaps matches TRBD1 (5 bases). CDR3 length: 17 amino acids. V shed 7 bases and J shed 0 bases, with 21 bases lying between them.

The rearrangement uses TRBV12-3 or TRBV12-4 and TRBJ1-3, with D unresolved. The CDR3 has 14 residues. Trimming shortened V by 1 base and J by 2 bases, and 6 bases separated the two germline ends. The CDR3 region is CASSLDLAGNTIYF. The CDR3 bases are TGTGCCAGCAGTTTAGATCTTGCTGGAAACACCATATATTTT.

The chain uses TRBV5-1 and TRBJ2-2; TRBD1 or TRBD2 may be the D gene (6 bases each). Germline CDR1 is SGHRS and CDR2 is YFSETQ. With 0 bases removed from V and 5 bases from J, the gap between germline ends came to 11 bases. CDR3 length equals 15 residues. CDR3 bases: TGCGCCAGCAGCTTGGGACAGGCGGGAACCGGGGAGCTGTTTTTT. Its protein is CASSLGQAGTGELFF.

This chain uses TRBV5-6 with TRBJ1-5; unclear D gene. In germline, CDR1 is SGHDT, CDR2 YYEEEE. The CDR3 loop spans 12 amino acids. V was cut by 2 bases and J by 9 bases, with 9 bases left in between. CDR3 nucleotide sequence: TGTGCCAGCAGCTTTGACCAAGGGCCCCAGCATTTT. Translation gives CASSFDQGPQHF.

The rearrangement uses TRBV20-1 and TRBJ1-1, with 7 bases that match TRBD1. Germline V lookup: CDR1 DFQATT, CDR2 SNEGSKA (reference sequence). CDR3 length: 12 residues. V shed 5 bases and J 4 bases; nucleotides not matched to a gene: 4. The CDR3 DNA reads as TGCAGTGCTTACAGGGGTAGCACTGAAGCTTTCTTT. Its translation is CSAYRGSTEAFF.

In this sample, this clonotype turned up many times. The chain couples TRBV20-1 to TRBJ2-5; D call uncertain. The CDR3 extends over 11 amino acids. Per germline, CDR1 DFQATT and CDR2 SNEGSKA (reference sequence). Trimming took off 3 bases at V and 3 bases at J, with 5 bases between the two ends. The CDR3 DNA is TGCAGTGCTAGTCCAAAAGAGACCCAGTACTTC. Residues: CSASPKETQYF.

The rearrangement uses TRBV20-1 and TRBJ1-2, with D possibly TRBD1 on 6 matching bases. V shed 3 bases and J shed 6 bases, with 17 bases lying between them. CDR3 length: 14 residues. Germline V gene lookup returns CDR1 DFQATT and CDR2 SNEGSKA (reference sequence). The CDR3 loop reads CSARSLKGVDGYTF. The DNA for the CDR3 is TGCAGTGCTAGGTCTCTCAAGGGGGTCGATGGCTACACCTTC.

This clonotype was found once. DNA for the CDR3: TGTGCCAGCAGCTTATTCGTCCAAGAGACCCAGTACTTC. This translates into CASSLFVQETQYF. V is TRBV7-3 and J is TRBJ2-5, with D unresolved. V shed 2 bases and J shed 1 base, with 5 bases lying between them. The CDR3 runs to 13 residues. Germline CDR1 SGHTA, CDR2 FQGTGA.

This clonotype was detected many times. The chain couples TRBV20-1 to TRBJ2-5; 11 nucleotides align to TRBD2. The V gene's germline CDR1 is DFQATT and CDR2 SNEGSKA (reference sequence). J was trimmed by 5 bases and V by 4 bases; bases with no gene match: 0. This CDR3 has 12 amino acids. CDR3 nucleotide sequence: TGCAGTGCTACTAGCGGGGGGGAGACCCAGTACTTC. Translation: CSATSGGETQYF.

V gene TRBV6-1 combines with J gene TRBJ1-2, with 10 positions matching TRBD1. This CDR3 region has 15 residues. J gave up 8 bases and V 8 bases, and 14 bases lay outside the gene matches. Germline loops: CDR1 MNHNS, CDR2 SASEGT. Here the CDR3 reads CASLQAGQGYQGYTF. In DNA form, the CDR3 reads TGTGCCAGCCTGCAAGCGGGACAGGGGTATCAGGGCTACACCTTC.

In this sample, this clonotype turned up a few times. The V and J genes are TRBV28 and TRBJ2-1; 9 bases agree with TRBD1. In germline, CDR1 is MDHEN, CDR2 SYDVKM. The CDR3 spans 14 residues. V was pared by 3 bases and J by 7 bases, with 4 bases of the junction left unmatched. In nucleotides, the CDR3 is TGTGCCAGCAGTTTTGGGGACAGGGTTAATGAGCAGTTCTTC. This sequence encodes CASSFGDRVNEQFF.

The sample holds a few counts of this clonotype. The chain joins TRBV5-1 to TRBJ1-2; D may be TRBD1 (5 bases). Germline CDR1 SGHRS, CDR2 YFSETQ. The germline V and J ends were trimmed by 0 bases and 6 bases, with 6 bases remaining between them. This CDR3 region has 12 residues. The CDR3 region is CASSLAGDGYTF. In DNA form, the CDR3 reads TGCGCCAGCAGCTTGGCGGGGGATGGCTACACCTTC.

This clonotype was counted a few times. This chain links TRBV20-1 with TRBJ2-3; 11 bases match TRBD2. Trimming cost V 1 base and J 7 bases; bases outside gene matches: 13. The CDR3 is 17 amino acids. The germline V gene encodes CDR1 DFQATT and CDR2 SNEGSKA (reference sequence). The CDR3 is CSARGELAGDVSNTQYF. The CDR3 DNA sequence: TGCAGTGCTAGAGGGGAACTAGCGGGGGATGTGTCGAATACGCAGTATTTT.

There are a few counts of this clonotype. The chain recombines TRBV10-3 with TRBJ2-7; TRBD2 matches 7 bases. The CDR3 loop spans 13 amino acids. The germline V gene has CDR1 ENHRY and CDR2 SYGVKD. Trimming took 8 bases from V and 0 from J; bases not matched to a gene: 4. The DNA of the CDR3 is TGTGCCATCTCTCCTAGCGGCTCCTACGAGCAGTACTTC. Translation gives CAISPSGSYEQYF.

This chain connects TRBV7-3 to TRBJ2-7; D is possibly TRBD1 (5 bases). CDR3 size: 13 residues. Trimming removed 5 bases from V and 0 bases from J, with 8 bases in between. Per germline, CDR1 SGHTA and CDR2 FQGTGA. CDR3 amino acids: CASSPDSSYEQYF. The CDR3 nucleotides read TGTGCCAGCAGCCCCGACAGCTCCTACGAGCAGTACTTC.

This clonotype was counted between two and nine times. This sequence joins TRBV6-5 and TRBJ2-5, with D uncertain. The CDR3 length is 15 residues. V was trimmed by 0 bases and J by 0 bases, leaving 8 bases between them. Germline V gene sequence: CDR1 MNHEY, CDR2 SVGAGI. CDR3 bases: TGTGCCAGCAGTTACTCGATGGCAGACCAAGAGACCCAGTACTTC. Residues: CASSYSMADQETQYF.

This clonotype has more than one count but fewer than ten. The genes are TRBV20-1 and TRBJ2-3; no clear D. V shed 5 bases and J shed 4 bases, with 16 bases lying between them. This CDR3 comprises 14 residues. Germline assignment: CDR1 DFQATT and CDR2 SNEGSKA (reference sequence). The CDR3 bases are TGCAGTGCTCCGCGAGGTGGGCCCTCAGATACGCAGTATTTT. It is translated as CSAPRGGPSDTQYF.

V and J are TRBV24-1 and TRBJ2-3; D tentatively fits TRBD1 or TRBD2 (5 bases each). Germline CDR1 reads KGHDR; CDR2 reads SFDVKD. Deletions cut 2 bases from V and 0 bases from J, with 14 bases between. The CDR3 is 17 residues long. The CDR3, as DNA: TGTGCCACCAGTGATTCCCCAAGATGGGGGAGCACAGATACGCAGTATTTT. This codes for CATSDSPRWGSTDTQYF.

The J gene is TRBJ2-3, the V gene TRBV12-3 or TRBV12-4, with no clear D. V dropped 2 bases and J dropped 5 bases, with 5 bases sitting between them. The CDR3 loop spans 12 amino acids. This CDR3 is CASSLQGDTQYF. Here the CDR3 DNA reads TGTGCCAGCAGTTTACAAGGAGATACGCAGTATTTT.

The rearrangement joins TRBV11-3 to TRBJ2-2; 7 positions agree with TRBD1. Trimming cost V 1 base and J 6 bases; bases outside gene matches: 8. The CDR3 spans 16 residues. CDR1 SGHNT and CDR2 YENEEA come from the germline V gene. The CDR3 loop is CASSLAPTGSPGELFF. In nucleotides, the CDR3 is TGTGCCAGCAGCTTAGCCCCGACAGGGAGCCCCGGGGAGCTGTTTTTT.

The rearrangement links TRBV18 to TRBJ1-1; weak D call: TRBD1 (5 bases). V was clipped by 3 bases and J by 5 bases, with 22 bases between them. From germline, CDR1 is KGHSH and CDR2 LQKENI. This CDR3 is 17 amino acids long. CDR3 in amino acids: CASSPSIGGGSVTEAFF. The DNA of the CDR3 is TGTGCCAGCTCACCCTCAATTGGTGGGGGAAGTGTTACTGAAGCTTTCTTT.

This clonotype has more than one count but fewer than ten. The rearrangement links TRBV27 to TRBJ2-1; TRBD1 matches at 10 bases. V was pared by 1 base and J by 2 bases, with 5 bases of the junction left unmatched. The germline V gene has CDR1 MNHEY and CDR2 SMNVEV (reference sequence). The CDR3 totals 17 residues. CDR3 bases: TGTGCCAGCAGTTTATTCTCCGGACAGGGGGCCTACAATGAGCAGTTCTTC. Protein sequence: CASSLFSGQGAYNEQFF.

Points on this clonotype: A read error is likely, as this CDR3 ends without the conserved phenylalanine or tryptophan. This chain joins TRBV7-9 and TRBJ2-5, with a tentative D call TRBD1 (6 bases). V lost 5 bases and J 2 bases, leaving 12 bases between the germline ends. The CDR3 covers 14 residues. Germline assignment: CDR1 SEHNR and CDR2 FQNEAQ (reference sequence). CDR3 bases: TGTGCCAGCAGCCCGGACAGTACTCAAGAGACCCAGTACCTC. This gives the protein CASSPDSTQETQYL.

The J gene is TRBJ2-3, the V gene TRBV6-1; D may be TRBD2 (5 bases). There are 14 residues in the CDR3. Germline CDR1 and CDR2: MNHNS and SASEGT. Trimming took 5 bases from V and 6 from J, leaving 15 bases between them. For the CDR3, the DNA is TGTGCCAGCAGTCCCGGGGTCCAGCGGGATACGCAGTATTTT. The encoded protein is CASSPGVQRDTQYF.

This clonotype was counted between two and nine times. V usage is TRBV12-3 or TRBV12-4 and J usage is TRBJ2-2; no firm D call. V was pared by 6 bases and J by 0 bases, with 8 bases between. This CDR3 comprises 14 residues. The CDR3 DNA reads as TGTGCCAGCAGAAACACCGCGAACACCGGGGAGCTGTTTTTT. Translation gives CASRNTANTGELFF.

The chain is built from TRBV20-1 and TRBJ2-1, with D maybe TRBD2 (6 bases). The germline CDR1 and CDR2 sequences are DFQATT and SNEGSKA (reference sequence). Trimming shortened V by 5 bases and J by 5 bases, and 19 bases separated the two germline ends. The CDR3 is made up of 15 amino acids. As DNA, the CDR3 is TGCAGTGCTTTAGCCCCCGGGACTGGGGACAATGAGCAGTTCTTC. The encoded protein is CSALAPGTGDNEQFF.